These 2 T cell receptor beta chains were sequenced from one sample in a study of long-term antiretroviral therapy in people with HIV. The assay used was immunoSEQ (version v3.0), run at survey level. This table comes from immunoSEQ multiplex PCR, and its TCRdb copy is limited to in-frame clones, with some not included. In the table there are 25,000 to 30,000 clones, around four fifths of which are singletons. The source material was unsorted PBMCs, sampled 2.7 to 2.9 years after starting antiretroviral therapy. The receptors derive from a man aged 25 to 40 with HIV.

The chain has TRBV30 and TRBJ2-5, with D possibly being TRBD2 (6 bases). V lost 8 bases, J lost 5 bases, and 18 bases lay in between. Germline V CDR1 and CDR2: GTSNPN, SVGIG (reference sequence). This CDR3 is built from 13 residues. CDR3 DNA sequence: TGTGCCGGGAATAGCGGCCCTGGGGAGACCCAGTACTTC. It specifies CAGNSGPGETQYF.

The CDR3: CASSFYSVIGQKETQYF. DNA of the CDR3: TGTGCCAGCAGCTTTTATTCAGTCATAGGGCAAAAAGAGACCCAGTACTTC. The chain has TRBV7-2 and TRBJ2-5; no firm D call. There are 17 residues in the CDR3. CDR1 and CDR2 from the germline V gene are SGHTA and FQGNSA. V lost 3 bases, J lost 3 bases, and 20 bases lay in between.